This is a list of T cell receptor beta chains from one sample in a study of chemoradiotherapy in HPV16-positive cancers. Only in-frame clones appear in the TCRdb table, and some are missing; sequencing was by immunoSEQ multiplex PCR. Of fewer than 30,000 clones listed, roughly nine tenths are singletons. Sequencing was performed on blood, taken from a patient who underwent chemoradiotherapy. The receptors shown here come from a human donor with HPV-associated anogenital cancer. The conserved cysteine and the conserved F or W are not part of the CDR3 here.

>TRBV9|TRBJ2-3
ASSVVEGPTDTQY
>TRBV13|TRBJ2-7
ASSTGPTLYEQY
>TRBV9|TRBJ2-7
ARSDAEQY
>TRBV5-1|TRBJ2-7
ASSLQGAARGDEQY
>TRBV18|TRBJ2-1
ASSPTSGTGLGNEQF
>TRBV5-4|TRBJ2-1
ASRLAGTRSYNEQF
>TRBV27|TRBJ2-1
ASSLSGGSWLNEQF
>TRBV5-1|TRBJ2-3
ASSLASTGMTDTQY
>TRBV5-6|TRBJ2-5
ASSLIGLGQETQY
>TRBV5-1|TRBJ1-4
ASSLAGSSNEKLF
>TRBV7-2|TRBJ1-5
ASSQSRDQPQH
>TRBV6-6|TRBJ2-5
ASSYLTGSGETQY
>TRBV5-6|TRBJ2-2
ASSVGLGNTGELF
>TRBV30|TRBJ1-6
AWSVGNRGRLH
>TRBV5-1|TRBJ1-4
ASSLEGGRKLF
>TRBV4-1|TRBJ1-1
ASRTTDFPEAF
>TRBV5-8|TRBJ2-1
ASAVGLASLLLSYNEQF
>TRBV7-2|TRBJ2-7
ASSLGYGGSYEQY
>TRBV13|TRBJ2-4
ASSLAGGEDIQY
>TRBV5-5|TRBJ1-1
ASSLGGLRDTEAF
>TRBV4-2|TRBJ2-3
ASSRRTSGGTSTDTQY
>TRBV7-6|TRBJ2-7
ASSPTAWGSYEQY
>TRBV18|TRBJ2-7
ASSPRQGVGYEQY
>TRBV5-1|TRBJ2-2
ASSLPPSGLPGTGELF
>TRBV6-1|TRBJ2-7
ASSEGLLTPYEQY
>TRBV13|TRBJ2-2
ASSLESGSLGTGELF
>TRBV7-9|TRBJ1-2
ASSLSGGGYGYT
>TRBV7-2|TRBJ1-6
ASSHAGTGNSPLH
>TRBV28|TRBJ1-6
ASSMGGGNSPLH